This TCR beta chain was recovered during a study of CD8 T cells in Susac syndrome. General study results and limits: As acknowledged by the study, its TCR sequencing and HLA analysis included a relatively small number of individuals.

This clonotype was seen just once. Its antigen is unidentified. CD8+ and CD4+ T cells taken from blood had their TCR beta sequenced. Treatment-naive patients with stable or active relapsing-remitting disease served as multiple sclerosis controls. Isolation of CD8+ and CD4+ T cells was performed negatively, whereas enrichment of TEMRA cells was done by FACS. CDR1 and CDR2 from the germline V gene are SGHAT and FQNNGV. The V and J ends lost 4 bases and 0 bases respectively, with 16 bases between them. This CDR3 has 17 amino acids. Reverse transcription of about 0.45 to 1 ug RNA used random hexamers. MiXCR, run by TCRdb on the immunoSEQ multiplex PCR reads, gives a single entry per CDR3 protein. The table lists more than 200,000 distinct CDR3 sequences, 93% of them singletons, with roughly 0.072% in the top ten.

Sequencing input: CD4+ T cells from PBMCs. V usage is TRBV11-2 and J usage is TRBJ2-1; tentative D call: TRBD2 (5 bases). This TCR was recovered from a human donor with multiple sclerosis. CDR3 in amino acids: CASSSHISGSSYNEQFF. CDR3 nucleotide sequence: TGTGCCAGCAGCTCGCATATAAGCGGAAGCTCCTACAATGAGCAGTTCTTC.